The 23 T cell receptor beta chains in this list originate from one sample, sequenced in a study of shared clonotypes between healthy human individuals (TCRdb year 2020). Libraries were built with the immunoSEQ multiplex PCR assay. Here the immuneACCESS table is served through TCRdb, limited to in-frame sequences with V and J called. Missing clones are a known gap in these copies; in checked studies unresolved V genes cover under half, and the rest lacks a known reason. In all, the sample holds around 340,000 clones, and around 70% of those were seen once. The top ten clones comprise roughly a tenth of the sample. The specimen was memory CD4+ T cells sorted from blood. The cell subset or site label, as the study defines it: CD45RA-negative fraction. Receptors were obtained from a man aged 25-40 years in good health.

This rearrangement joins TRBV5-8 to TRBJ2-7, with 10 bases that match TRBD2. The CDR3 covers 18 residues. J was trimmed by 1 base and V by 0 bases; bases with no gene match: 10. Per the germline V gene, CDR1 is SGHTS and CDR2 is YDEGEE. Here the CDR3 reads CASSLDVRLLAGSYEQYF. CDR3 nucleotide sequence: TGTGCCAGCAGCTTGGATGTCCGGTTACTAGCGGGATCCTACGAGCAGTACTTC.

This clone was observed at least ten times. CDR3 bases: TGTGCCAGCAGCTTTGTACGGGGAACCTACGAGCAGTACTTC. Translation: CASSFVRGTYEQYF. The chain combines TRBV5-6 with TRBJ2-7, with D possibly TRBD2 on 5 matching bases. The V gene's germline CDR1 is SGHDT and CDR2 YYEEEE. V shed 2 bases and J shed 2 bases, with 11 bases lying between them. The CDR3 consists of 14 residues.

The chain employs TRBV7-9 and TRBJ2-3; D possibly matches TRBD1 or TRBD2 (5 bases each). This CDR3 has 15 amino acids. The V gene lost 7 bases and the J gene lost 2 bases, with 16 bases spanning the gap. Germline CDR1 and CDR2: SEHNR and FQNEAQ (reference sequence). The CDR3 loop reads CASNLGGGATDTQYF. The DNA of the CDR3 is TGTGCCAGCAACCTGGGTGGGGGAGCCACAGATACGCAGTATTTT.

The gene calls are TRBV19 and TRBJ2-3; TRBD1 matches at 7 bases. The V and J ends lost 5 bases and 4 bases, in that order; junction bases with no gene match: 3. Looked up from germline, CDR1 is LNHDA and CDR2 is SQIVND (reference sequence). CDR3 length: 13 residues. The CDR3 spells CASSDQGADTQYF. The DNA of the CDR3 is TGTGCCAGTAGTGACCAGGGGGCAGATACGCAGTATTTT.

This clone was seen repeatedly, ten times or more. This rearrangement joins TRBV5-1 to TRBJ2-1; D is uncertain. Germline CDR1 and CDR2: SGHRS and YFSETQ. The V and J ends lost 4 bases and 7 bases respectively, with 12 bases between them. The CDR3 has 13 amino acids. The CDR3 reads CASSVGFRNEQFF. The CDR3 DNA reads TGCGCCAGCAGCGTTGGTTTCCGAAATGAGCAGTTCTTC.

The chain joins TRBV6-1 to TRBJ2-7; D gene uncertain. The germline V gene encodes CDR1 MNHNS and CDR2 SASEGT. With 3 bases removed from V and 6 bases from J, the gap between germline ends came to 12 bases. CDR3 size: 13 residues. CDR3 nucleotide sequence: TGTGCCAGCAGTGATTGGCCCCAGGCCGAGCAGTACTTC. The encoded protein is CASSDWPQAEQYF.

CDR3 amino acids: CASSEGPGGQETQYF. The CDR3, as DNA: TGTGCCAGCAGTGAAGGGCCAGGGGGCCAAGAGACCCAGTACTTC. This chain links TRBV6-1 with TRBJ2-5, with 7 bases that match TRBD1. Trimming removed 1 base from V and 1 base from J; junction bases left unmatched: 3. Germline V lookup: CDR1 MNHNS, CDR2 SASEGT. The CDR3 is made up of 15 amino acids.

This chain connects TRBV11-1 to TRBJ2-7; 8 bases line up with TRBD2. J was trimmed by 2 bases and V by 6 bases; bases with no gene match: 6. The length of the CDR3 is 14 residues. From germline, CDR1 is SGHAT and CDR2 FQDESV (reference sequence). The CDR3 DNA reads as TGTGCCAGCAGGTCGAGCGGGGGCCCCTACGAGCAGTACTTC. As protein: CASRSSGGPYEQYF.

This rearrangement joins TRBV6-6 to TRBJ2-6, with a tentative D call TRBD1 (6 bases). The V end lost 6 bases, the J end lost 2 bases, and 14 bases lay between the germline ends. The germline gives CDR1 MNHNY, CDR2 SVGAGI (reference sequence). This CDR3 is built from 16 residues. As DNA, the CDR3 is TGTGCCAGCAGCCCAGACAGGACGGCTGGGGCCAACGTCCTGACTTTC. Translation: CASSPDRTAGANVLTF.

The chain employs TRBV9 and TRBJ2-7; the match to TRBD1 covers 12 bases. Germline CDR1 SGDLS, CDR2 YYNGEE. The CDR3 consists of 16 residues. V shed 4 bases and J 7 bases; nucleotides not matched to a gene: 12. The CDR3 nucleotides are TGTGCCAGCAGCACTTCGGGACAGGGGGCTTTAAGAGAGCAGTACTTC. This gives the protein CASSTSGQGALREQYF.

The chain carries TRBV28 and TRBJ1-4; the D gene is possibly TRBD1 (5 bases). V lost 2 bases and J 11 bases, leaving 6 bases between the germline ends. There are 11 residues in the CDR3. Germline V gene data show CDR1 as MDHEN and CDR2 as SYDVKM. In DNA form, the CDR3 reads TGTGCCAGCAGTTTAGGGGGGAAACTGTTTTTT. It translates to CASSLGGKLFF.

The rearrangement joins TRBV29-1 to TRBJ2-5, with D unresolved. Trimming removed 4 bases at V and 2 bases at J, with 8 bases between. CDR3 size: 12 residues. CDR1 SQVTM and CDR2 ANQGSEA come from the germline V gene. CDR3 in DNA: TGCAGCGTTGTTAGCCTACAAGAGACCCAGTACTTC. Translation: CSVVSLQETQYF.

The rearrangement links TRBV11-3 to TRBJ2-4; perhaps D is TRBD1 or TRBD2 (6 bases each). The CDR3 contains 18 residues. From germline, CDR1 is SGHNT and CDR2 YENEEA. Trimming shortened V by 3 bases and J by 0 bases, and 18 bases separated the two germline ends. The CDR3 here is CASSLGGRTELAKNIQYF. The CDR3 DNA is TGTGCCAGCAGCTTGGGGGGCCGGACAGAACTAGCCAAAAACATTCAGTACTTC.

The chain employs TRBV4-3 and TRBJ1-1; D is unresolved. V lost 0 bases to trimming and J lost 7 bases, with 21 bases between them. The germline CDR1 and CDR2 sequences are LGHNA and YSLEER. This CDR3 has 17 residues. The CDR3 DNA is TGCGCCAGCAGCCAAGATCGGTTAACCGCCTTAAATGTTGAAGCTTTCTTT. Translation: CASSQDRLTALNVEAFF.

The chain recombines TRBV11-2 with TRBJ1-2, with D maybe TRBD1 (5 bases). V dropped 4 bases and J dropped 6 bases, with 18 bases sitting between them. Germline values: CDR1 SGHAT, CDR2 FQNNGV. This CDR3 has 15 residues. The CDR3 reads CASSSTAQTGDGYTF. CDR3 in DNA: TGTGCCAGCAGCTCGACGGCCCAAACGGGGGATGGCTACACCTTC.

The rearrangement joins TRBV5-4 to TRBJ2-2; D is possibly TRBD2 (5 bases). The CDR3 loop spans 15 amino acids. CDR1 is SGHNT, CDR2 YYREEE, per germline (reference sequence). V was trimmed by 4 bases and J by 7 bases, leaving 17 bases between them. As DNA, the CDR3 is TGTGCCAGCAGCCCCCGCGCTAGCTGGGGCGGGGAGCTGTTTTTT. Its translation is CASSPRASWGGELFF.

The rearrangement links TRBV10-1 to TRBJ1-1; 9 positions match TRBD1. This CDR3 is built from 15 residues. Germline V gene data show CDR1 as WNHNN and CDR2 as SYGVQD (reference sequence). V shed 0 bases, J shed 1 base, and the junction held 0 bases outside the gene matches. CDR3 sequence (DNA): TGCGCCAGCAGTGAGTCGGGACAGGGGAACACTGAAGCTTTCTTT. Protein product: CASSESGQGNTEAFF.

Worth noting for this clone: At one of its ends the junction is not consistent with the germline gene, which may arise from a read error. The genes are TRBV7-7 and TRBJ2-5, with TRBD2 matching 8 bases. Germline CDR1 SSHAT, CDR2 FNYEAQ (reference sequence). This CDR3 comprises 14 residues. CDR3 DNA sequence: TGTGCTAGCAGCTTAGGGACTAGTGTGGAGACCCAGTACTTC. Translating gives CASSLGTSVETQYF.

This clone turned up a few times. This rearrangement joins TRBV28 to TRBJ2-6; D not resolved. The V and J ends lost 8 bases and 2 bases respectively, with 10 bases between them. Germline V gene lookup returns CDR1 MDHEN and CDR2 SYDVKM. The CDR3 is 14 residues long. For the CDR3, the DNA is TGTGCCAGCGCGTCTACCACTGGGGCCAACGTCCTGACTTTC. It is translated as CASASTTGANVLTF. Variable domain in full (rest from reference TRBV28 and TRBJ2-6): DVKVTQSSRYLVKRTGEKVFLECVQDMDHENMFWYRQDPGLGLRLIYFSYDVKMKEKGDIPEGYSVSREKKERFSLILESASTNQTSMYLCASASTTGANVLTFGAGSRLTVL.

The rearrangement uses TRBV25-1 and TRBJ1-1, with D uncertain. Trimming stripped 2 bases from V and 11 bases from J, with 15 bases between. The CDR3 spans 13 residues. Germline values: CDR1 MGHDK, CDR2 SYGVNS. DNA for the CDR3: TGTGCCAGCAGTGAAGAGGGCTTACAGCGGGCTTTCTTT. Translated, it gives CASSEEGLQRAFF.

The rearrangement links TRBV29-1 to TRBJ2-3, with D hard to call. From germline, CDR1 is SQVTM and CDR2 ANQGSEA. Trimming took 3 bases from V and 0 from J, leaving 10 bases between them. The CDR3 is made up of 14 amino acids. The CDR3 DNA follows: TGCAGCGTTGAGGCGGATACTAGCACAGATACGCAGTATTTT. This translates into CSVEADTSTDTQYF.

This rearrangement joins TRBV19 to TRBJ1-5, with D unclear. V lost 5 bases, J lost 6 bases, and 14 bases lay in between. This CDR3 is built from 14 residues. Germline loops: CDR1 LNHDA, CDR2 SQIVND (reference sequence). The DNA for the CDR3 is TGTGCCAGTAGTCCCCGCGGCGGCGTTCAGCCCCAGCATTTT. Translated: CASSPRGGVQPQHF.

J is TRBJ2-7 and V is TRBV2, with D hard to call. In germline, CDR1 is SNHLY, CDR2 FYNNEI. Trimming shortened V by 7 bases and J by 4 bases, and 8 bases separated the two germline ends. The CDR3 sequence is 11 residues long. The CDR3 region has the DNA TGTGCCAGCACAAATTCGTACGAGCAGTACTTC. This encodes CASTNSYEQYF. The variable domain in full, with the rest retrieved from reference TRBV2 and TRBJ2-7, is EPEVTQTPSHQVTQMGQEVILRCVPISNHLYFYWYRQILGQKVEFLVSFYNNEISEKSEIFDDQFSVERPDGSNFTLKIRSTKLEDSAMYFCASTNSYEQYFGPGTRLTVT.